This TCR beta chain was found in a study of blood T cell repertoires in COVID-19. Study-level information: Both acute and convalescent COVID-19 samples were obtained from the United States, Italy and Spain.

Per the germline V gene, CDR1 is SGHVS and CDR2 is FQNEAQ. This CDR3 has 17 residues. V lost 4 bases to trimming and J lost 4 bases; unmatched junction nucleotides: 14. Repertoires were generated with immunoSEQ multiplex PCR, while TCRdb's copy carries only in-frame clones and drops some. This table has a few hundred thousand clones, 90% appearing once. Sequenced sample: peripheral blood. The chain has TRBV7-8 and TRBJ2-7; TRBD2 agrees at 9 bases. This TCR derives from a woman aged 35 to 49 with COVID-19, enrolled during active disease. The CDR3, as DNA: TGTGCCAGCAGCTCCTCCCATTTAGCGGGAGACCAATACGAGCAGTACTTC. This gives the protein CASSSSHLAGDQYEQYF.